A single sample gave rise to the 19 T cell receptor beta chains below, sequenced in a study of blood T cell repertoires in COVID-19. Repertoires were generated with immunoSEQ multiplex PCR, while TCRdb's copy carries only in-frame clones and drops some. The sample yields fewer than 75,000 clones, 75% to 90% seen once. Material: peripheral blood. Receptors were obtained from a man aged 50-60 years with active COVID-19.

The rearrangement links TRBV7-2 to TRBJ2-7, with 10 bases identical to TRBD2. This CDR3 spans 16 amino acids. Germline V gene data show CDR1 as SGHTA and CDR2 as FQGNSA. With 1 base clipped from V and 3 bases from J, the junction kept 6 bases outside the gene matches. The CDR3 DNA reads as TGTGCCAGCAGCTTAGGTCCACTAGCGGGAAACTACGAGCAGTACTTC. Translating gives CASSLGPLAGNYEQYF.

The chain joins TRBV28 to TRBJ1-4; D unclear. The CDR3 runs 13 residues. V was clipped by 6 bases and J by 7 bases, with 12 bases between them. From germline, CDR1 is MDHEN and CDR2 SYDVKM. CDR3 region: CASSSSSGEKLFF. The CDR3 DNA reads TGTGCCAGCAGCTCTTCCTCGGGTGAAAAACTGTTTTTT. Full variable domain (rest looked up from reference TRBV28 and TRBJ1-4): DVKVTQSSRYLVKRTGEKVFLECVQDMDHENMFWYRQDPGLGLRLIYFSYDVKMKEKGDIPEGYSVSREKKERFSLILESASTNQTSMYLCASSSSSGEKLFFGSGTQLSVL.

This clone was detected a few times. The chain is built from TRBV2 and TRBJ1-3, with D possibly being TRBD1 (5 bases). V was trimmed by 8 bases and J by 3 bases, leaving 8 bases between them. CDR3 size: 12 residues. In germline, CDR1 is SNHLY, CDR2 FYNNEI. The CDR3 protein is CASGAIGNTIYF. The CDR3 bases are TGTGCCAGCGGGGCAATTGGAAACACCATATATTTT.

CDR3 in DNA: TGTGCCACCAGCAGGGGCCACGAAGGGGTGGACAAAAACATTCAGTACTTC. Its protein product is CATSRGHEGVDKNIQYF. The V and J genes are TRBV15 and TRBJ2-4; the D gene is possibly TRBD1 (5 bases). Germline lookup yields CDR1 LNHNV and CDR2 YYDKDF (reference sequence). The CDR3 extends over 17 amino acids. V lost 3 bases and J 3 bases, leaving 18 bases between the germline ends.

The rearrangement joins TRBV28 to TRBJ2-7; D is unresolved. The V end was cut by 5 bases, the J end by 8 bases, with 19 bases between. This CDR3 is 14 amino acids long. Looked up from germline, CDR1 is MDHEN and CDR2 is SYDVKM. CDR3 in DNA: TGTGCCAGCAGTCTTAAAACCCAGGCTAAGAAGCAGTACTTC. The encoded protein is CASSLKTQAKKQYF.

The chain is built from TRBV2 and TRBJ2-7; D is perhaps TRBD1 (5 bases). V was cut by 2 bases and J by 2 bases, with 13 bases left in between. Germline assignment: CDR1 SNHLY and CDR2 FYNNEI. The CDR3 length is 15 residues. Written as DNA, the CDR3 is TGTGCCAGCAGTGAACGCCCTGGGGCAACCTACGAGCAGTACTTC. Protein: CASSERPGATYEQYF.

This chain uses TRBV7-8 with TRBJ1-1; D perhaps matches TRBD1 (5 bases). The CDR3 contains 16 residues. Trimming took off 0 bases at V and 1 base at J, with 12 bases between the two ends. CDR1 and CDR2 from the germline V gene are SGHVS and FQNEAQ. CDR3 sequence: CASSLAGGLGNTEAFF. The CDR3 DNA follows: TGTGCCAGCAGCTTAGCGGGGGGATTAGGGAACACTGAAGCTTTCTTT.

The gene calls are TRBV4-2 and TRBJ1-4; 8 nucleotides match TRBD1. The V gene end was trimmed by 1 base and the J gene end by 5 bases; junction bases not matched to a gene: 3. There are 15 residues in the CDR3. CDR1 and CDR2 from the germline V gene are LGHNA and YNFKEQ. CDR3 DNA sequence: TGTGCCAGCAGCCAAGTCGACAGGGGAAATGAAAAACTGTTTTTT. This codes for CASSQVDRGNEKLFF.

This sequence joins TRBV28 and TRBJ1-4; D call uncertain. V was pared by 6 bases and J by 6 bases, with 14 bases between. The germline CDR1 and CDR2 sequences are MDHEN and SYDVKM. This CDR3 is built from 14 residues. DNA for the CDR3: TGTGCCAGCAGCCCGAATCAGAACGATGAAAAACTGTTTTTT. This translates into CASSPNQNDEKLFF.

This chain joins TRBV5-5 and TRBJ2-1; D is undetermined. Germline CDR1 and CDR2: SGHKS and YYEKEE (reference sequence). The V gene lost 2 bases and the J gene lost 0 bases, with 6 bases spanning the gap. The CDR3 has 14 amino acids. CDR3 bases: TGTGCCAGCAGCTTTGGCAACTCCTACAATGAGCAGTTCTTC. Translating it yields CASSFGNSYNEQFF. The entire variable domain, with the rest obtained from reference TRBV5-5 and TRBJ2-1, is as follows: DAGVTQSPTHLIKTRGQQVTLRCSPISGHKSVSWYQQVLGQGPQFIFQYYEKEERGRGNFPDRFSARQFPNYSSELNVNALLLGDSALYLCASSFGNSYNEQFFGPGTRLTVL.

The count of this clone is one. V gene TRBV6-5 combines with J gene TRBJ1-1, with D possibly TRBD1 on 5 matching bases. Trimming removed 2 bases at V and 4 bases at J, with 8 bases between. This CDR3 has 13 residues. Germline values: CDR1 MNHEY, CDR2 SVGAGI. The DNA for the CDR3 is TGTGCCAGCAGTTACGGCGGGGGCACTGAAGCTTTCTTT. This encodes CASSYGGGTEAFF.

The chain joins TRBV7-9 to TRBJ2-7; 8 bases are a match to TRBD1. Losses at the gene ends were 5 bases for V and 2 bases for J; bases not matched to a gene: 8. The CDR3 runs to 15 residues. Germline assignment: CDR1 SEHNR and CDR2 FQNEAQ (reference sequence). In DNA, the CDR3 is TGTGCCAGCAGCACGGACAGGGATGGGACCTACGAGCAGTACTTC. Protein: CASSTDRDGTYEQYF.

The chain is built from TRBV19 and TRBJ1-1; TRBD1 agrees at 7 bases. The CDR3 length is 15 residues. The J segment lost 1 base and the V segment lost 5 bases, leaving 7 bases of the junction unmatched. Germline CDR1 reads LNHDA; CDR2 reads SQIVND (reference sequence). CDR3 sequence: CASSGPGTENTEAFF. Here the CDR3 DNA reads TGTGCCAGTAGTGGTCCCGGGACAGAGAACACTGAAGCTTTCTTT. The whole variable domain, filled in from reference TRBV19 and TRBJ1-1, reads DGGITQSPKYLFRKEGQNVTLSCEQNLNHDAMYWYRQDPGQGLRLIYYSQIVNDFQKGDIAEGYSVSREKKESFPLTVTSAQKNPTAFYLCASSGPGTENTEAFFGQGTRLTVV.

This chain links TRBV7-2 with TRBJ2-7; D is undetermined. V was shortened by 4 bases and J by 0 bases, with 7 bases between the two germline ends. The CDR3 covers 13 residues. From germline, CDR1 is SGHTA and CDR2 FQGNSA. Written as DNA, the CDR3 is TGTGCCAGCAGCTCCTTTTCCTCCTACGAGCAGTACTTC. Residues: CASSSFSSYEQYF.

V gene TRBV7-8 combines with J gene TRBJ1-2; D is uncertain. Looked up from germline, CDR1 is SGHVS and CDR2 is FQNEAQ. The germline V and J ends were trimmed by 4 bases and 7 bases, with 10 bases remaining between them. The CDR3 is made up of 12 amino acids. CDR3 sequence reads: CASSSPPGGYTF. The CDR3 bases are TGTGCCAGCAGCTCCCCACCGGGTGGCTACACCTTC.

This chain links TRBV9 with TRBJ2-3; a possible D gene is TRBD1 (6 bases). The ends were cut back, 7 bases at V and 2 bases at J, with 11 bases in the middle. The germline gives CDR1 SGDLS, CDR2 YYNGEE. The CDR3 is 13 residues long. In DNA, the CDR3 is TGTGCCAGCTCAGGGACACACACAGATACGCAGTATTTT. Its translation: CASSGTHTDTQYF.

The CDR3 loop reads CASSARTSLDYEQYF. In nucleotides, the CDR3 is TGTGCCAGCAGCGCCCGGACTAGTTTGGACTACGAGCAGTACTTC. J is TRBJ2-7 and V is TRBV5-4; 7 positions match TRBD2. CDR3 size: 15 residues. Losses at the gene ends were 4 bases for V and 3 bases for J; bases not matched to a gene: 10. Germline V lookup: CDR1 SGHNT, CDR2 YYREEE (reference sequence).

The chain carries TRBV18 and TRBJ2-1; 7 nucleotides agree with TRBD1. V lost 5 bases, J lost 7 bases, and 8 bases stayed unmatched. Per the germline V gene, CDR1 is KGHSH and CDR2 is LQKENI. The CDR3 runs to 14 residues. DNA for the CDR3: TGTGCCAGCTCAATCCGGACAGGTAGGAATGAGCAGTTCTTC. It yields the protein CASSIRTGRNEQFF.

CDR3 nucleotides: TGTGCCAGCAGCTTGTCCCCCACTAGCGGGAGGGTCGAGCAGTACTTC. It is translated as CASSLSPTSGRVEQYF. The genes are TRBV7-2 and TRBJ2-7; 13 nucleotides align to TRBD2. This CDR3 is built from 16 residues. The J segment lost 6 bases and the V segment lost 3 bases, leaving 8 bases of the junction unmatched. Germline V gene sequence: CDR1 SGHTA, CDR2 FQGNSA.